This T cell receptor (beta chain) was captured by sequencing in a study of post-analysis software for immune sequencing data. This clonotype was detected only a few times. Its antigen is unknown. V was shortened by 5 bases and J by 11 bases, with 13 bases between the two germline ends. In germline, CDR1 is SGHTA, CDR2 FQGTGA. The CDR3 extends over 13 amino acids. General study points: Multiple sclerosis patients showed significantly lower normalized Chao1 diversity than controls did. There were four or five TRBV segments more frequent in patients than controls, and TRBV5-6, TRBV5-1 and TRBV20-1 were among them.

Unique molecular identifiers were present in the TCR beta cDNA libraries. TCRdb reprocessed the PCR reads with MiXCR, giving one entry per CDR3 protein. This sample has roughly 410,000 distinct CDR3 sequences, with around 37% found just once. The sequenced sample consisted of blood. This TCR was recovered from a girl aged 10 to 17 with multiple sclerosis. The chain recombines TRBV7-3 with TRBJ1-6; D call uncertain. Here the CDR3 reads CASSDSMGTPLHF. CDR3 coding DNA: TGTGCCAGCAGCGACTCCATGGGGACACCCCTCCACTTT.